This is a list of T cell receptor beta chains from one sample in a study of blood T cell repertoires in COVID-19. Method: immunoSEQ multiplex PCR; TCRdb's copy keeps in-frame clones and lacks some. The sample comprises around 450,000 clones, about 90% of which are singletons, and about 0.75% rests with the top ten. Sequenced input: PBMCs or T cells enriched from blood (not recorded which). These receptors were obtained from a young woman who had recovered from COVID-19. The CDR3 runs from the conserved cysteine through the conserved F or W. D genes are given only for firm matches. Not all rows give a size; the values are once, few, many and, for expanded clones, a class.

cdr3_nt	cdr3_aa	v_call	j_call	clone_size	d_call
TGTGCCAGCAGCTTGGGGGGGCGTGAAGAAAAACTGTTTTTT	CASSLGGREEKLFF	TRBV5-4	TRBJ1-4	-	-
TGTGCCTCCGCCCCTACACTAGCGGGGGGGCCCCGCGAGCAGTTCTTC	CASAPTLAGGPREQFF	TRBV19	TRBJ2-1	-	TRBD2
TGTGCCAGTAGTATAGAAAACACGAACACTGAAGCTTTCTTT	CASSIENTNTEAFF	TRBV19	TRBJ1-1	-	-
TGCGCCAGCAGCTTGGACAGGGGGCCCCTCACAGATACGCAGTATTTT	CASSLDRGPLTDTQYF	TRBV5-1	TRBJ2-3	-	TRBD1
TGTGCCAGCAGTGCCGGACAGGGATATTCAACTAATGAAAAACTGTTTTTT	CASSAGQGYSTNEKLFF	TRBV27	TRBJ1-4	-	TRBD1
TGTGCCAGCAGCCGGGACACCACCCGGGGGGAGAACTATGGCTACACCTTC	CASSRDTTRGENYGYTF	TRBV5-5	TRBJ1-2	-	-
TGTGCCAGCAGCTTAGAAGGGGTCCATAGGGGGAACACTGAAGCTTTCTTT	CASSLEGVHRGNTEAFF	TRBV7-8	TRBJ1-1	-	-
TGTGCCAGCAGCGCCAGGGGACAGCTGAACACTGAAGCTTTCTTT	CASSARGQLNTEAFF	TRBV3-1/TRBV3-2	TRBJ1-1	-	TRBD1
TGTGCCAGTAGTAGGCAGTTGAATTCACCCCTCCACTTT	CASSRQLNSPLHF	TRBV19	TRBJ1-6	-	-
TGTGCCAGCAGCCCGTCCCTTCAGACAACTAATGAAAAACTGTTTTTT	CASSPSLQTTNEKLFF	TRBV11-2	TRBJ1-4	-	-
TGTGCCAGCAGCCCCTGGACAGGGAGCAACTATGGCTACACCTTC	CASSPWTGSNYGYTF	TRBV7-2	TRBJ1-2	-	TRBD1
TGTGCCAGCAGTTTTGTCGCCCGGGGACAGGGATCCCACGAGCAGTACTTC	CASSFVARGQGSHEQYF	TRBV28	TRBJ2-7	-	TRBD1
TGTGCCAGCAGCCTGGAGGGACAGGCTTTCTTT	CASSLEGQAFF	TRBV7-8	TRBJ1-1	once	TRBD1
TGCGCCAGCAGCTTGTATTCTCCCGCCCGTGCGCTTAATGAAAAACTGTTTTTT	CASSLYSPARALNEKLFF	TRBV5-1	TRBJ1-4	-	-
TGTGCCAGCAGTTACCAAGTACAGGGGACCCTCCACTTT	CASSYQVQGTLHF	TRBV6-2/TRBV6-3	TRBJ1-6	-	TRBD1
TGTGCCAGCAGTCCTTCCTCTGGGGCCAACGTCCTGACTTTC	CASSPSSGANVLTF	TRBV25-1	TRBJ2-6	-	-
TGTGCCAGCAGCTTAGGGACTGGGGGGTACCAAGAGACCCAGTACTTC	CASSLGTGGYQETQYF	TRBV7-2	TRBJ2-5	once	-
TGTGCCAGCAGCCCCCCTCTCCTGAACACTGAAGCTTTCTTT	CASSPPLLNTEAFF	TRBV28	TRBJ1-1	-	-
TGTGCCAGCAGCAAGGACAGGTCATCTTCACCCCTCCACTTT	CASSKDRSSSPLHF	TRBV2	TRBJ1-6	-	TRBD1
TGTGCCACCAGCAGAGATCCATTAAAGCTTTCTGGAAACACCATATATTTT	CATSRDPLKLSGNTIYF	TRBV15	TRBJ1-3	-	-
TGTGCCAGCAGCCCAGTCGCGGGACTAACTAATGAAAAACTGTTTTTT	CASSPVAGLTNEKLFF	TRBV7-9	TRBJ1-4	-	-
TGTGCCAGCAGTGACCCTGGACAGGGCGGACAGTACTTC	CASSDPGQGGQYF	TRBV6-1	TRBJ2-7	once	TRBD1
TGTGCCAGCAGTCGGGACAGGGATAACACTGAAGCTTTCTTT	CASSRDRDNTEAFF	TRBV5-4	TRBJ1-1	-	TRBD1
TGTGCCAGCAGCCTCCAGGAAGAAATGAGCACTGAAGCTTTCTTT	CASSLQEEMSTEAFF	TRBV7-9	TRBJ1-1	-	-
TGTGCCAGCAGCTCCGGACACCCTCGAGATGAGCAGTTCTTC	CASSSGHPRDEQFF	TRBV7-9	TRBJ2-1	once	-
TGTGCCAGCAGTTTTGAGAGGGGGATCGACGAGCAGTACTTC	CASSFERGIDEQYF	TRBV28	TRBJ2-7	-	-
TGTGCCAGCAGCTCCGGACTAGCGGGGTTTACAGATACGCAGTATTTT	CASSSGLAGFTDTQYF	TRBV5-4	TRBJ2-3	-	TRBD2
TGTGCCAGCAGCGAACAGGGGGCCGTCGGCACCGGGGAGCTGTTTTTT	CASSEQGAVGTGELFF	TRBV5-4	TRBJ2-2	-	TRBD1
TGCGCCAGCAGCCAAGATGAGGGAGGGCCCTACAATGAGCAGTTCTTC	CASSQDEGGPYNEQFF	TRBV4-1	TRBJ2-1	once	TRBD2
TGTGCCTCCCACTCCGGGACAGCTATAACCTACGAGCAGTACTTC	CASHSGTAITYEQYF	TRBV5-4	TRBJ2-7	-	TRBD1
TGTGCCAGCAGTGCAGGGTTCGGGGGTCAGCCCCAGCATTTT	CASSAGFGGQPQHF	TRBV2	TRBJ1-5	-	-
TGTGCCAGCAACATACAGGGAGCACCTTATGGCTACACCTTC	CASNIQGAPYGYTF	TRBV11-2	TRBJ1-2	once	-
TGTGCCAGCAGCTTGTGGTTAACAGTGAGGAACACTGAAGCTTTCTTT	CASSLWLTVRNTEAFF	TRBV5-6	TRBJ1-1	-	-
TGTGCCAGCAGCCCGTCGGGGGTAACTAATGAAAAACTGTTTTTT	CASSPSGVTNEKLFF	TRBV6-5	TRBJ1-4	-	-
TGTGCCAGCAGCTTAGAAGGGGTTGATTATGGCTACACCTTC	CASSLEGVDYGYTF	TRBV7-4	TRBJ1-2	-	-
TGCGCCAGCAGCTTGGGGTTGAGCTCTGGAAACACCATATATTTT	CASSLGLSSGNTIYF	TRBV5-1	TRBJ1-3	-	-
TGCGCCAGCAGCTCACTACACCTAGGTCTCACCGGGGAGCTGTTTTTT	CASSSLHLGLTGELFF	TRBV5-1	TRBJ2-2	-	-
TGTGCCAGCAGCTTGGTAGGGACAGGGGGTTTTGGCTACACCTTC	CASSLVGTGGFGYTF	TRBV5-4	TRBJ1-2	few	TRBD1
TGTGCCAGCAGTTCCAGGGCTAACACTGAAGCTTTCTTT	CASSSRANTEAFF	TRBV27	TRBJ1-1	-	-
TGCGCCAGCAGCCAAGTGATCGGGTCGAATGAAAAACTGTTTTTT	CASSQVIGSNEKLFF	TRBV4-1	TRBJ1-4	few	-
TGTGCCAGCAGCTTATATTCGGGGGGGCCGTTTGCAGATACGCAGTATTTT	CASSLYSGGPFADTQYF	TRBV7-2	TRBJ2-3	-	TRBD2
TGTGCCAGCAGTGAACAGGGGACGGACTTTTATAGCAATCAGCCCCAGCATTTT	CASSEQGTDFYSNQPQHF	TRBV2	TRBJ1-5	-	-
TGTGCCAGCAGTCCCAGTCTTAATTCACCCCTCCACTTT	CASSPSLNSPLHF	TRBV16	TRBJ1-6	-	-
TGTGCCAGCAGCGTGGGGCGACGGCTTGAAAAACTGTTTTTT	CASSVGRRLEKLFF	TRBV7-9	TRBJ1-4	-	-
TGTGCCAGTAGTAAGACACCGAACTTTAATCAGCCCCAGCATTTT	CASSKTPNFNQPQHF	TRBV19	TRBJ1-5	-	-
TGTGCCAGCAGCTTAACAGGTGGGTCTGAAAAACTGTTTTTT	CASSLTGGSEKLFF	TRBV11-2	TRBJ1-4	-	-
TGCGCCAGCAGCTTGGAGGGGTGGGGCACTGAAGCTTTCTTT	CASSLEGWGTEAFF	TRBV5-1	TRBJ1-1	-	-
TGTGCCAGCAGCTTAGGAGCGGTCGTTGATTTT	CASSLGAVVDF	TRBV11-2	TRBJ1-3	-	-
TGCAGCGCTGACGGAGCGGGGGAGGACCTATACAATGAGCAGTTCTTC	CSADGAGEDLYNEQFF	TRBV29-1	TRBJ2-1	-	TRBD2
TGTGCCATCAGAGCCGGGACAGCAAACACCATATATTTT	CAIRAGTANTIYF	TRBV10-3	TRBJ1-3	-	TRBD1
TGCGCCAGCAGCTTGGGCGCCTCCGAAGAGCAGTACTTC	CASSLGASEEQYF	TRBV5-1	TRBJ2-7	-	-
TGTGCCAGCAGTCCAACATTGACGGGTGATACGCAGTATTTT	CASSPTLTGDTQYF	TRBV6-2/TRBV6-3	TRBJ2-3	-	-
TGTGCCGTACTTACCCAAAATGAAAACACCATATATTTT	CAVLTQNENTIYF	TRBV10-3	TRBJ1-3	-	-
TGTGCCTGGAGTAGGGGGCGCTACACCTTC	CAWSRGRYTF	TRBV30	TRBJ1-2	-	TRBD1